This TCR beta chain was sequenced in a study of monozygotic twins with inflammatory bowel disease. The V gene's germline CDR1 is MDHEN and CDR2 SYDVKM. The CDR3 is 13 residues long. TCRdb re-called the 5' RACE reads and catalogs CDR3 proteins one per entry, DNA excluded. The repertoire table contains about 380,000 distinct CDR3 sequences. The receptor's source is a human donor with ulcerative colitis or Crohn's disease, or a healthy co-twin of an affected twin (not recorded which). This sequence joins TRBV28 and TRBJ2-3. The sequencing sample was made of blood. The CDR3 here is CASSLTSIDTQYF. Full variable domain (remainder filled in from reference TRBV28 and TRBJ2-3): DVKVTQSSRYLVKRTGEKVFLECVQDMDHENMFWYRQDPGLGLRLIYFSYDVKMKEKGDIPEGYSVSREKKERFSLILESASTNQTSMYLCASSLTSIDTQYFGPGTRLTVL.